This TCR beta chain came from a study of blood T cell repertoires in COVID-19. CDR1 and CDR2 (germline): LGHNA, YSLEER. This CDR3 comprises 18 residues. V dropped 0 bases and J dropped 5 bases, with 20 bases sitting between them. Donors were grouped by their self-reported clinical history. Method: immunoSEQ multiplex PCR; TCRdb's copy keeps in-frame clones and lacks some. The sample has 250,000 to 300,000 clones, more than 85% seen once; the top ten hold 8.8%. This clone showed up just once. The chain uses TRBV4-3 and TRBJ2-1, with TRBD1 as a possible D gene (6 bases). The sequenced sample consisted of PBMCs or T cells enriched from blood (not recorded which). The receptor comes from a man in his forties or fifties who had recovered from COVID-19. CDR3: CASSQELGARDRDNEQFF. The CDR3, as DNA: TGCGCCAGCAGCCAAGAGCTGGGGGCGAGGGATAGGGACAATGAGCAGTTCTTC.